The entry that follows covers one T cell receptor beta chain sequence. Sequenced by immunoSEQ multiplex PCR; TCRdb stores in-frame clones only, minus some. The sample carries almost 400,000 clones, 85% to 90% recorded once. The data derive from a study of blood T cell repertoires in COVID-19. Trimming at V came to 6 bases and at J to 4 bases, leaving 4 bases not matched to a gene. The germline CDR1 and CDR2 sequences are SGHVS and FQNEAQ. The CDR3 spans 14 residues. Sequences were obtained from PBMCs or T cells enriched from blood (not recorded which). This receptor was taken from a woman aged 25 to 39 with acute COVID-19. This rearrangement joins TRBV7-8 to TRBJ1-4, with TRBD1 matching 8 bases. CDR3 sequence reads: CASSEGQGNEKLFF. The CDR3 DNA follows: TGTGCCAGCAGTGAAGGACAGGGTAATGAAAAACTGTTTTTT. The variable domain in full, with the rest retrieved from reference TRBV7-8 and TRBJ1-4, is GAGVSQSPRYKVAKRGQDVALRCDPISGHVSLFWYQQALGQGPEFLTYFQNEAQLDKSGLPSDRFFAERPEGSVSTLKIQRTQQEDSAVYLCASSEGQGNEKLFFGSGTQLSVL.